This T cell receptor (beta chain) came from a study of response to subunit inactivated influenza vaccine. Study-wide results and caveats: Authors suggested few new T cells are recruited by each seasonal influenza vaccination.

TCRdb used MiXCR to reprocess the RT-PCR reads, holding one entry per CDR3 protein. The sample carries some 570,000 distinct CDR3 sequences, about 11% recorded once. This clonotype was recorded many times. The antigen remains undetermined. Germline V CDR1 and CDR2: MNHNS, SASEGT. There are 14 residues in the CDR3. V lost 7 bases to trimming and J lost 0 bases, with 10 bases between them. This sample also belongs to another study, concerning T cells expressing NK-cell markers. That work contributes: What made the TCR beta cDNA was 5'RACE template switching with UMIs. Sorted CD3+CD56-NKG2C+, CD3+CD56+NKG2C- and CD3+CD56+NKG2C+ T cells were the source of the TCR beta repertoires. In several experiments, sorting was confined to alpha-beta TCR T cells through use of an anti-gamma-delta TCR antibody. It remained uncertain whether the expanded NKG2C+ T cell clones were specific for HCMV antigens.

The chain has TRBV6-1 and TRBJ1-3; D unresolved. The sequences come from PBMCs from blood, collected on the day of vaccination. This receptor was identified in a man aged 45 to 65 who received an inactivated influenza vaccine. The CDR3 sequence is CASMSLSSGNTIYF. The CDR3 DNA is TGTGCCAGCATGAGCCTGAGCTCTGGAAACACCATATATTTT.